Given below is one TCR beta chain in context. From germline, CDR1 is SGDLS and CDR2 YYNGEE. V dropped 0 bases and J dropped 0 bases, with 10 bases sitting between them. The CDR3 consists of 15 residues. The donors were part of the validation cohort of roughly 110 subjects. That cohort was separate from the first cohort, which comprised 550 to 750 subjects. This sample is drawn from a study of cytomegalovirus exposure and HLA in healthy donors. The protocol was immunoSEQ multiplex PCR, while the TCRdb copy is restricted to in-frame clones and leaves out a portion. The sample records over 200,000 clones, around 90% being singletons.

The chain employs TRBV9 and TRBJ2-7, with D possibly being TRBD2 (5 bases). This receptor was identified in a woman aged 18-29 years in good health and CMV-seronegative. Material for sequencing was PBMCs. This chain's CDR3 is CASSVGRSGSYEQYF. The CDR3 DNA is TGTGCCAGCAGCGTAGGACGCAGCGGCTCCTACGAGCAGTACTTC.